Below are 10 T cell receptor beta chains sequenced from a single sample in a study of control samples from healthy donors and cancer patients. The table came from immunoSEQ multiplex PCR; TCRdb's copy has only in-frame clones and leaves some out. The sample holds 100,000 to 150,000 clones, about 90% seen once. What was sequenced was blood. The receptors originated from a man aged 18 to 29 in good health.

The chain uses TRBV4-1 and TRBJ1-1; no firm D call. V dropped 0 bases and J dropped 0 bases, with 8 bases sitting between them. This CDR3 contains 15 residues. Germline loops: CDR1 MGHRA, CDR2 YSYEKL. The CDR3 loop reads CASSQDPNMNTEAFF. For the CDR3, the DNA is TGCGCCAGCAGCCAAGATCCAAACATGAACACTGAAGCTTTCTTT.

The CDR3 DNA reads TGTGCCAGCAGTCTACTGGGGACTAGCGTCATCAGTGGGGAGTTCTTC. Its protein product is CASSLLGTSVISGEFF. This chain links TRBV27 with TRBJ2-1; 10 nucleotides match TRBD2. The germline CDR1 and CDR2 sequences are MNHEY and SMNVEV (reference sequence). The junction had 18 bases not matched to a gene; V was cut back by 5 bases and J by 14 bases. The CDR3 has 16 amino acids.

The V and J genes are TRBV9 and TRBJ2-3; tentative D call: TRBD2 (6 bases). The CDR3 covers 13 residues. Germline V lookup: CDR1 SGDLS, CDR2 YYNGEE. Trimming removed 1 base at V and 3 bases at J, with 6 bases between. The CDR3 DNA is TGTGCCAGCAGCGTACTAGCGACAGATACGCAGTATTTT. The encoded protein is CASSVLATDTQYF.

The chain carries TRBV2 and TRBJ2-3; no reliable D call. Germline V gene lookup returns CDR1 SNHLY and CDR2 FYNNEI. This CDR3 has 10 residues. V lost 8 bases and J 4 bases, leaving 4 bases between the germline ends. The CDR3 protein is CASLADTQYF. The CDR3 nucleotides read TGTGCCAGCCTGGCAGATACGCAGTATTTT. The complete variable domain, with remaining parts taken from reference TRBV2 and TRBJ2-3, reads EPEVTQTPSHQVTQMGQEVILRCVPISNHLYFYWYRQILGQKVEFLVSFYNNEISEKSEIFDDQFSVERPDGSNFTLKIRSTKLEDSAMYFCASLADTQYFGPGTRLTVL.

This chain joins TRBV6-2 or TRBV6-3 and TRBJ2-7, with TRBD2 matching over 7 bases. The germline CDR1 and CDR2 sequences are MNHEY and SVGEGT. Trimming at V came to 0 bases and at J to 5 bases, leaving 1 base not matched to a gene. CDR3 size: 13 residues. The CDR3 region has the DNA TGTGCCAGCAGTTACTCGAGCGGGAACGAGCAGTACTTC. As protein: CASSYSSGNEQYF.

This clone occurred once. The J gene is TRBJ2-2, the V gene TRBV7-3; D unclear. CDR3 length equals 13 residues. Per the germline V gene, CDR1 is SGHTA and CDR2 is FQGTGA. V dropped 2 bases and J dropped 8 bases, with 9 bases sitting between them. The CDR3 is CASSLYVGGELFF. CDR3 coding DNA: TGTGCCAGCAGCTTATACGTGGGTGGGGAGCTGTTTTTT.

The CDR3 here is CASSYFPGGVTGELFF. The CDR3 bases are TGTGCCAGCAGTTACTTCCCAGGGGGCGTCACCGGGGAGCTGTTTTTT. J is TRBJ2-2 and V is TRBV6-5, with 8 bases lining up with TRBD1. Germline loops: CDR1 MNHEY, CDR2 SVGAGI. CDR3 length: 16 amino acids. Trimming cost V 1 base and J 4 bases; bases outside gene matches: 5.

The genes are TRBV28 and TRBJ2-1; D gene unclear. The CDR3 extends over 13 amino acids. Germline loops: CDR1 MDHEN, CDR2 SYDVKM. The ends were cut back, 1 base at V and 10 bases at J, with 11 bases in the middle. The CDR3 region has the DNA TGTGCCAGCAGTTTATCAGGAGAACTGGAGCAGTTCTTC. Translation gives CASSLSGELEQFF.

The chain recombines TRBV13 with TRBJ2-2; D is possibly TRBD1 (5 bases). Per germline, CDR1 PRHDT and CDR2 FYEKMQ (reference sequence). Trimming left V 6 bases short and J 0 bases short, with 14 bases between. The CDR3 has 16 residues. The CDR3: CASSSSGAANTGELFF. CDR3 nucleotides: TGTGCCAGCAGTTCCAGTGGGGCAGCGAACACCGGGGAGCTGTTTTTT.

This chain joins TRBV30 and TRBJ1-2, with 9 bases fitting TRBD1. The CDR3 contains 16 residues. J gave up 4 bases and V 1 base, and 10 bases lay outside the gene matches. Germline CDR1 and CDR2: GTSNPN and SVGIG (reference sequence). CDR3 residues: CAWSGWVGQGTYGYTF. The DNA for the CDR3 is TGTGCCTGGAGTGGGTGGGTCGGACAGGGGACCTATGGCTACACCTTC.